The sequence of this T cell receptor beta chain was determined in a study of cytomegalovirus exposure and HLA in healthy donors. Overall study findings and caveats: Being productive about 87% or about 30% of the time was typical of most TCR beta V segments in an earlier analysis. In a later analysis, HLA-C alleles had the fewest associated TCRs, DRB1 alleles the most. Generally TCR sequences proved uncommon, though certain public TCRs appeared in numerous donors. Accurate HLA-A and HLA-B prediction from TCR beta sequences was reported for most subjects.

The primer mix had 60 Vbeta and 13 Jbeta primers. Measured with immunoSEQ multiplex PCR; TCRdb has only the in-frame clones, and not every one. The sample records 200,000 to 300,000 clones, approximately 85% being singletons. Note on this clone: Its antigen is not identified.

This CDR3 has 14 amino acids. J was trimmed by 7 bases and V by 7 bases; bases with no gene match: 7. Germline CDR1 MNHEY, CDR2 SVGAGI. Sequencing used PBMCs. V and J are TRBV6-5 and TRBJ1-4; 9 positions match TRBD1. The clonotype was recovered from a woman aged 40 to 49 in good health and CMV-seropositive. The CDR3 loop is CASTSADRGEKLFF. As DNA, the CDR3 is TGTGCCAGCACCTCGGCGGACAGGGGTGAAAAACTGTTTTTT.